This TCR beta chain is from a study of blood T cell repertoires in COVID-19. Study summary: The study drew acute and convalescent COVID-19 samples from the United States, Italy and Spain. Sources were T cells, B-cell-depleted T cells, or PBMCs; the material itself was cDNA or gDNA.

The CDR3 sequence is 16 residues long. Looked up from germline, CDR1 is LNHDA and CDR2 is SQIVND (reference sequence). Trimming removed 3 bases from V and 2 bases from J, with 11 bases in between. During active infection, Seattle patients enrolled and were then monitored through disease. Original processing notes: Estimation of nucleated cell counts relied on the amplification of reference gene primers. Profiled with immunoSEQ multiplex PCR; TCRdb holds only in-frame clones, not every one. V and J calls and clone size are as listed in that table; D and trimming were resolved from the DNA. The repertoire holds 300,000 to 350,000 clones, approximately 92% seen once, with 6% to 7% in the top ten.

The TCR originated in a woman aged 25 to 39 with COVID-19, enrolled during active disease. Source material: peripheral blood. This chain joins TRBV19 and TRBJ2-6; D is ambiguous. CDR3 sequence reads: CASSIPQAPGANVLTF. The CDR3 DNA follows: TGTGCCAGTAGTATCCCGCAGGCTCCTGGGGCCAACGTCCTGACTTTC.